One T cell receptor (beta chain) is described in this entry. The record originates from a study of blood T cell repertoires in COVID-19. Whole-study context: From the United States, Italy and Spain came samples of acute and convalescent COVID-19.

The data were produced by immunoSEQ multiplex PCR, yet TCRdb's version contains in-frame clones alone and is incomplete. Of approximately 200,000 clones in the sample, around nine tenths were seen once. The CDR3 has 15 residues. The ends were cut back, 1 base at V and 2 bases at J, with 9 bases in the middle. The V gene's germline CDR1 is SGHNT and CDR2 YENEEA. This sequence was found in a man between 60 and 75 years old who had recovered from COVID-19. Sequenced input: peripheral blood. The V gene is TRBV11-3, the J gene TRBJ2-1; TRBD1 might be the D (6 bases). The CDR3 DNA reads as TGTGCCAGCAGCTTAGCCAGGGGACCCTACAATGAGCAGTTCTTC. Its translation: CASSLARGPYNEQFF.